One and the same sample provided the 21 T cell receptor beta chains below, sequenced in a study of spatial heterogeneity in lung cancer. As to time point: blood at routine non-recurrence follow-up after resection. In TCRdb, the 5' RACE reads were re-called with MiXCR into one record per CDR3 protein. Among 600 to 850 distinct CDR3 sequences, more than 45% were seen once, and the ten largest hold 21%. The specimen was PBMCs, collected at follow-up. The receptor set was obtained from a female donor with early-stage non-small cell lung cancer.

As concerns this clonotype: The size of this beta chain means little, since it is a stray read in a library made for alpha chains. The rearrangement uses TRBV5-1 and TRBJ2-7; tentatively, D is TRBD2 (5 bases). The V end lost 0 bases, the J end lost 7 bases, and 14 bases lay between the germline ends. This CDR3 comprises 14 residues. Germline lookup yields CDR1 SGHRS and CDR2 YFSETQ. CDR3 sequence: CASSLAPDLGEQYF. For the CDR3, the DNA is TGCGCCAGCAGCTTGGCACCGGACTTGGGTGAGCAGTACTTC.

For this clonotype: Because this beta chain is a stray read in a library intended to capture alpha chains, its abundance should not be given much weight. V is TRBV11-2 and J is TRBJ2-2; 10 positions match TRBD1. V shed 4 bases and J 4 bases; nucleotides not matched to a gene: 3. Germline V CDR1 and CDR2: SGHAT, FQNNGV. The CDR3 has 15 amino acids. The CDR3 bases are TGTGCCAGCAGCTCAGGGGACAGGGGCACCGGGGAGCTGTTTTTT. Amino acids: CASSSGDRGTGELFF.

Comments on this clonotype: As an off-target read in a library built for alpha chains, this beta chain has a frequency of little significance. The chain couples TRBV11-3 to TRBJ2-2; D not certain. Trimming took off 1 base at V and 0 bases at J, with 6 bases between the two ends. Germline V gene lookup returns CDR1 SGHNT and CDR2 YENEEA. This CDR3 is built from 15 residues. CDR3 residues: CASSLGPANTGELFF. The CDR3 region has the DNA TGTGCCAGCAGCTTAGGTCCAGCGAACACCGGGGAGCTGTTTTTT.

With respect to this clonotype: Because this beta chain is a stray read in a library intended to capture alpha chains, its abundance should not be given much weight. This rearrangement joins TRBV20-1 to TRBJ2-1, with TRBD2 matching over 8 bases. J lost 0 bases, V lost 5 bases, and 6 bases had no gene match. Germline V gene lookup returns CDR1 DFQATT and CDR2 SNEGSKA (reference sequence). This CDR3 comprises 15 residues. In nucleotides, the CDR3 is TGCAGTGCTCCCCGAAGCGGGGGCTCCTACAATGAGCAGTTCTTC. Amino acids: CSAPRSGGSYNEQFF.

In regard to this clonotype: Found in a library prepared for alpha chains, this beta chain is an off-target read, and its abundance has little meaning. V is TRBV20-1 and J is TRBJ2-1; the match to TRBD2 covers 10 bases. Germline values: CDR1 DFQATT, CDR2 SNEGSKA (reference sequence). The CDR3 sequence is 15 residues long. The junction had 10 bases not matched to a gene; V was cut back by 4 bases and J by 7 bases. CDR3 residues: CSATQLAGSHNEQFF. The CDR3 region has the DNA TGCAGTGCTACCCAACTAGCGGGGTCTCATAATGAGCAGTTCTTC.

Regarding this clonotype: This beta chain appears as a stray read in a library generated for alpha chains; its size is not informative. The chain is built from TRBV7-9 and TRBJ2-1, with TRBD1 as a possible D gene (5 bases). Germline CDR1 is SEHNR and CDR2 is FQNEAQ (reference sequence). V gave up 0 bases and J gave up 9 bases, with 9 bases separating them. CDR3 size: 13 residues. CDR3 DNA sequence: TGTGCCAGCAGCTTAGCAGGGGTTTCTGAGCAGTTCTTC. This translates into CASSLAGVSEQFF.

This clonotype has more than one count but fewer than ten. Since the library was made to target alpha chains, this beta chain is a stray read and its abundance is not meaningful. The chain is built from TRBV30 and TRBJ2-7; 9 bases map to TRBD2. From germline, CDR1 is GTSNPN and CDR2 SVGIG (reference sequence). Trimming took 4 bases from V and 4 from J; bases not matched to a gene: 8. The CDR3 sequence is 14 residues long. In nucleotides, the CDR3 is TGTGCCTGGAAGTTAGCGGGGGACTTTTACGAGCAGTACTTC. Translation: CAWKLAGDFYEQYF.

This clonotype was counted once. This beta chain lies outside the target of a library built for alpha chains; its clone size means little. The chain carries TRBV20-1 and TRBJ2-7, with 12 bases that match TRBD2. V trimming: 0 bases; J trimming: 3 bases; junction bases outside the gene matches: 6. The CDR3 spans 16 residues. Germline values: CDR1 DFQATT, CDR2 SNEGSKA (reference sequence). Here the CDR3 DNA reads TGCAGTGCTAGAGATATAAGGACTAGCGGGGACTACGAGCAGTACTTC. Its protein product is CSARDIRTSGDYEQYF.

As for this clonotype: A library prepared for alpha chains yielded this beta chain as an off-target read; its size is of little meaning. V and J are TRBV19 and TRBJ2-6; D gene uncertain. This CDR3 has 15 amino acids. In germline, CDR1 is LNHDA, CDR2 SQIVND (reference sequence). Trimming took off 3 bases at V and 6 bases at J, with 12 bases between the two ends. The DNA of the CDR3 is TGTGCCAGTAGTATGGAACAGAATCAGGCCAACGTCCTGACTTTC. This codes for CASSMEQNQANVLTF.

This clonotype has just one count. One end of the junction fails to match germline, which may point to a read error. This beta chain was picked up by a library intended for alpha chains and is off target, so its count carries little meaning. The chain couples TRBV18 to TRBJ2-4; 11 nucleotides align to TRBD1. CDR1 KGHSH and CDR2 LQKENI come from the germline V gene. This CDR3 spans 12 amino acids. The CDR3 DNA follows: TGTGCCAGCTCAACGGACAGGGGGCGGAGAGTATTC. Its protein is CASSTDRGRRVF.

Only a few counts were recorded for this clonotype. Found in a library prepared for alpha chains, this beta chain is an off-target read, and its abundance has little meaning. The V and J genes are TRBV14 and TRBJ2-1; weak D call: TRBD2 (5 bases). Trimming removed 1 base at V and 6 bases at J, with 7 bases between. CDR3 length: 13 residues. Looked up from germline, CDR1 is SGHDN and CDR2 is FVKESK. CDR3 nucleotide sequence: TGTGCCAGCAGCCAAGCCCGGGGCAATGAGCAGTTCTTC. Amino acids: CASSQARGNEQFF.

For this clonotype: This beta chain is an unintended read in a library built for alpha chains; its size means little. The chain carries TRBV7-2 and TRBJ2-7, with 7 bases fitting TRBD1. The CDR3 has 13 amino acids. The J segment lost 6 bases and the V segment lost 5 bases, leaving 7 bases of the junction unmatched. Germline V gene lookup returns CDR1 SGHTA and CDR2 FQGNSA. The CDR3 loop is CASSPYRGFEQYF. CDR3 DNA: TGTGCCAGCAGCCCCTACAGGGGCTTCGAGCAGTACTTC.

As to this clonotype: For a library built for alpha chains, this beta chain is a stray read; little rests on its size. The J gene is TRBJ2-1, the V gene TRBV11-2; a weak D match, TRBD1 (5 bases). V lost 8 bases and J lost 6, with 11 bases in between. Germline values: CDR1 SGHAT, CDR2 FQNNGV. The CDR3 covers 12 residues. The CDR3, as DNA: TGTGCCAGCGGCCGACAGAGCAATGAGCAGTTCTTC. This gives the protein CASGRQSNEQFF.

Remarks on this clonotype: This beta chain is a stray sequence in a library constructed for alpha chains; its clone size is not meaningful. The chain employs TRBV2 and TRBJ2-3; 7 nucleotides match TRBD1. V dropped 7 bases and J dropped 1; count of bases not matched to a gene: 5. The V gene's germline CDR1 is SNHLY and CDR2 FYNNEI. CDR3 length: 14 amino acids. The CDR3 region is CASNTGVRTDTQYF. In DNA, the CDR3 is TGTGCCAGCAATACAGGGGTCCGCACAGATACGCAGTATTTT. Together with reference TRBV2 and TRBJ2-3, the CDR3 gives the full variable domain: EPEVTQTPSHQVTQMGQEVILRCVPISNHLYFYWYRQILGQKVEFLVSFYNNEISEKSEIFDDQFSVERPDGSNFTLKIRSTKLEDSAMYFCASNTGVRTDTQYFGPGTRLTVL.

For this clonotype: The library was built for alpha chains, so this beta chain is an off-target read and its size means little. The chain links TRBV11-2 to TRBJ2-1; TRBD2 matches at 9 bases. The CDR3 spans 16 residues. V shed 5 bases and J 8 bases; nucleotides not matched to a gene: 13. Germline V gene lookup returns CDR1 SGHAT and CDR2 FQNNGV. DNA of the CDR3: TGTGCCAGCAGCCCCAGGGGCGGGGGGGCCATGGATGAGCAGTTCTTC. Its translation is CASSPRGGGAMDEQFF.

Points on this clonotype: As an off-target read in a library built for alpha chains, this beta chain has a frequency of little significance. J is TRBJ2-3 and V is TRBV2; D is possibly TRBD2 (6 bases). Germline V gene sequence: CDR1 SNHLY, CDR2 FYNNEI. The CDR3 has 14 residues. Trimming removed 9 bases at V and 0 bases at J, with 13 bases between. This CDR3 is CASRRGTSTDTQYF. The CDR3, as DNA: TGTGCCAGTCGACGGGGGACTAGCACAGATACGCAGTATTTT.

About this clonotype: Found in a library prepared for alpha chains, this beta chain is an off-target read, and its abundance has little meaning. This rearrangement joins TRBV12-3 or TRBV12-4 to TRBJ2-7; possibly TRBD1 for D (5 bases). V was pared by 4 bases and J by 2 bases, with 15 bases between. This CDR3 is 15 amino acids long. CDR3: CASSSRQGYPYEQYF. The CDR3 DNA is TGTGCCAGCAGTTCCCGGCAGGGATACCCCTACGAGCAGTACTTC.

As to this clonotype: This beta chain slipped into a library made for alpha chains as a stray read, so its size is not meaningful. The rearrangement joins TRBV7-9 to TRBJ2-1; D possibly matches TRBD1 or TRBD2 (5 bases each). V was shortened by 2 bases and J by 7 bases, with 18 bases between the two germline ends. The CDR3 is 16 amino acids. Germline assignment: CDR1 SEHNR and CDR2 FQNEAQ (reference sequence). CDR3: CASSLTIGIGTNEQFF. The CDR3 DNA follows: TGTGCCAGCAGCTTAACGATCGGAATCGGGACGAATGAGCAGTTCTTC.

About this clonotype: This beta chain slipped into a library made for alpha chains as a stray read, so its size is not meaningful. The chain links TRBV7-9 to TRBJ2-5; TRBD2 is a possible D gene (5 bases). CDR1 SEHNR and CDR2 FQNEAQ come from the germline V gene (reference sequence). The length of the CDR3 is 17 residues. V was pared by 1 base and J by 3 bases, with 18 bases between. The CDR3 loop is CASSLGLSRLGEETQYF. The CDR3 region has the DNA TGTGCCAGCAGCTTAGGTCTATCTAGGCTCGGGGAAGAGACCCAGTACTTC.

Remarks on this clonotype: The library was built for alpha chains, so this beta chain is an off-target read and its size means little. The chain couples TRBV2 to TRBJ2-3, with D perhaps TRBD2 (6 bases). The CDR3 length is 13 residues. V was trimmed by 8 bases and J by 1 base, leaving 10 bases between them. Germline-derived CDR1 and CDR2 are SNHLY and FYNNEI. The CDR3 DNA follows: TGTGCCAGCGTATGGGGGGGCACAGATACGCAGTATTTT. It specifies CASVWGGTDTQYF.

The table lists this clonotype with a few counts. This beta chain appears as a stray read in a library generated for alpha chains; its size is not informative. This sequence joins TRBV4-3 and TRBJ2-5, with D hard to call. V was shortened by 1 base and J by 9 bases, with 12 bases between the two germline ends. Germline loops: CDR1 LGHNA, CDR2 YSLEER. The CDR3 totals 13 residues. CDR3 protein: CASSQGTATSQYF. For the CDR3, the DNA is TGCGCCAGCAGCCAAGGGACCGCCACTTCCCAGTACTTC.